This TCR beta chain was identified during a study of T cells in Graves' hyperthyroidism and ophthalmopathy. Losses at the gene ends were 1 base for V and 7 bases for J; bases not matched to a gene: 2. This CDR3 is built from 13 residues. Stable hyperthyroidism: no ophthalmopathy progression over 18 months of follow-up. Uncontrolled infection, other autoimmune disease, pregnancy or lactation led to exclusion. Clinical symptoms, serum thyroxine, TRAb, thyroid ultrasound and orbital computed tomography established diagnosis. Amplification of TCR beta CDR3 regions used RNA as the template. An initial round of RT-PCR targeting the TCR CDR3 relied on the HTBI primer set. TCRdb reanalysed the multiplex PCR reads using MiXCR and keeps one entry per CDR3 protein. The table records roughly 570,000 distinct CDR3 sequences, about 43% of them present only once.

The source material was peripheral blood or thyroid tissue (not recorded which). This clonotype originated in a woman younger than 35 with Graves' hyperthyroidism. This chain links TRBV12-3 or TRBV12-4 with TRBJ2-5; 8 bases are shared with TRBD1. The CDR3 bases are TGTGCCAGCAGTTTAGGTGACAGGGGGACCCAGTACTTC. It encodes CASSLGDRGTQYF.